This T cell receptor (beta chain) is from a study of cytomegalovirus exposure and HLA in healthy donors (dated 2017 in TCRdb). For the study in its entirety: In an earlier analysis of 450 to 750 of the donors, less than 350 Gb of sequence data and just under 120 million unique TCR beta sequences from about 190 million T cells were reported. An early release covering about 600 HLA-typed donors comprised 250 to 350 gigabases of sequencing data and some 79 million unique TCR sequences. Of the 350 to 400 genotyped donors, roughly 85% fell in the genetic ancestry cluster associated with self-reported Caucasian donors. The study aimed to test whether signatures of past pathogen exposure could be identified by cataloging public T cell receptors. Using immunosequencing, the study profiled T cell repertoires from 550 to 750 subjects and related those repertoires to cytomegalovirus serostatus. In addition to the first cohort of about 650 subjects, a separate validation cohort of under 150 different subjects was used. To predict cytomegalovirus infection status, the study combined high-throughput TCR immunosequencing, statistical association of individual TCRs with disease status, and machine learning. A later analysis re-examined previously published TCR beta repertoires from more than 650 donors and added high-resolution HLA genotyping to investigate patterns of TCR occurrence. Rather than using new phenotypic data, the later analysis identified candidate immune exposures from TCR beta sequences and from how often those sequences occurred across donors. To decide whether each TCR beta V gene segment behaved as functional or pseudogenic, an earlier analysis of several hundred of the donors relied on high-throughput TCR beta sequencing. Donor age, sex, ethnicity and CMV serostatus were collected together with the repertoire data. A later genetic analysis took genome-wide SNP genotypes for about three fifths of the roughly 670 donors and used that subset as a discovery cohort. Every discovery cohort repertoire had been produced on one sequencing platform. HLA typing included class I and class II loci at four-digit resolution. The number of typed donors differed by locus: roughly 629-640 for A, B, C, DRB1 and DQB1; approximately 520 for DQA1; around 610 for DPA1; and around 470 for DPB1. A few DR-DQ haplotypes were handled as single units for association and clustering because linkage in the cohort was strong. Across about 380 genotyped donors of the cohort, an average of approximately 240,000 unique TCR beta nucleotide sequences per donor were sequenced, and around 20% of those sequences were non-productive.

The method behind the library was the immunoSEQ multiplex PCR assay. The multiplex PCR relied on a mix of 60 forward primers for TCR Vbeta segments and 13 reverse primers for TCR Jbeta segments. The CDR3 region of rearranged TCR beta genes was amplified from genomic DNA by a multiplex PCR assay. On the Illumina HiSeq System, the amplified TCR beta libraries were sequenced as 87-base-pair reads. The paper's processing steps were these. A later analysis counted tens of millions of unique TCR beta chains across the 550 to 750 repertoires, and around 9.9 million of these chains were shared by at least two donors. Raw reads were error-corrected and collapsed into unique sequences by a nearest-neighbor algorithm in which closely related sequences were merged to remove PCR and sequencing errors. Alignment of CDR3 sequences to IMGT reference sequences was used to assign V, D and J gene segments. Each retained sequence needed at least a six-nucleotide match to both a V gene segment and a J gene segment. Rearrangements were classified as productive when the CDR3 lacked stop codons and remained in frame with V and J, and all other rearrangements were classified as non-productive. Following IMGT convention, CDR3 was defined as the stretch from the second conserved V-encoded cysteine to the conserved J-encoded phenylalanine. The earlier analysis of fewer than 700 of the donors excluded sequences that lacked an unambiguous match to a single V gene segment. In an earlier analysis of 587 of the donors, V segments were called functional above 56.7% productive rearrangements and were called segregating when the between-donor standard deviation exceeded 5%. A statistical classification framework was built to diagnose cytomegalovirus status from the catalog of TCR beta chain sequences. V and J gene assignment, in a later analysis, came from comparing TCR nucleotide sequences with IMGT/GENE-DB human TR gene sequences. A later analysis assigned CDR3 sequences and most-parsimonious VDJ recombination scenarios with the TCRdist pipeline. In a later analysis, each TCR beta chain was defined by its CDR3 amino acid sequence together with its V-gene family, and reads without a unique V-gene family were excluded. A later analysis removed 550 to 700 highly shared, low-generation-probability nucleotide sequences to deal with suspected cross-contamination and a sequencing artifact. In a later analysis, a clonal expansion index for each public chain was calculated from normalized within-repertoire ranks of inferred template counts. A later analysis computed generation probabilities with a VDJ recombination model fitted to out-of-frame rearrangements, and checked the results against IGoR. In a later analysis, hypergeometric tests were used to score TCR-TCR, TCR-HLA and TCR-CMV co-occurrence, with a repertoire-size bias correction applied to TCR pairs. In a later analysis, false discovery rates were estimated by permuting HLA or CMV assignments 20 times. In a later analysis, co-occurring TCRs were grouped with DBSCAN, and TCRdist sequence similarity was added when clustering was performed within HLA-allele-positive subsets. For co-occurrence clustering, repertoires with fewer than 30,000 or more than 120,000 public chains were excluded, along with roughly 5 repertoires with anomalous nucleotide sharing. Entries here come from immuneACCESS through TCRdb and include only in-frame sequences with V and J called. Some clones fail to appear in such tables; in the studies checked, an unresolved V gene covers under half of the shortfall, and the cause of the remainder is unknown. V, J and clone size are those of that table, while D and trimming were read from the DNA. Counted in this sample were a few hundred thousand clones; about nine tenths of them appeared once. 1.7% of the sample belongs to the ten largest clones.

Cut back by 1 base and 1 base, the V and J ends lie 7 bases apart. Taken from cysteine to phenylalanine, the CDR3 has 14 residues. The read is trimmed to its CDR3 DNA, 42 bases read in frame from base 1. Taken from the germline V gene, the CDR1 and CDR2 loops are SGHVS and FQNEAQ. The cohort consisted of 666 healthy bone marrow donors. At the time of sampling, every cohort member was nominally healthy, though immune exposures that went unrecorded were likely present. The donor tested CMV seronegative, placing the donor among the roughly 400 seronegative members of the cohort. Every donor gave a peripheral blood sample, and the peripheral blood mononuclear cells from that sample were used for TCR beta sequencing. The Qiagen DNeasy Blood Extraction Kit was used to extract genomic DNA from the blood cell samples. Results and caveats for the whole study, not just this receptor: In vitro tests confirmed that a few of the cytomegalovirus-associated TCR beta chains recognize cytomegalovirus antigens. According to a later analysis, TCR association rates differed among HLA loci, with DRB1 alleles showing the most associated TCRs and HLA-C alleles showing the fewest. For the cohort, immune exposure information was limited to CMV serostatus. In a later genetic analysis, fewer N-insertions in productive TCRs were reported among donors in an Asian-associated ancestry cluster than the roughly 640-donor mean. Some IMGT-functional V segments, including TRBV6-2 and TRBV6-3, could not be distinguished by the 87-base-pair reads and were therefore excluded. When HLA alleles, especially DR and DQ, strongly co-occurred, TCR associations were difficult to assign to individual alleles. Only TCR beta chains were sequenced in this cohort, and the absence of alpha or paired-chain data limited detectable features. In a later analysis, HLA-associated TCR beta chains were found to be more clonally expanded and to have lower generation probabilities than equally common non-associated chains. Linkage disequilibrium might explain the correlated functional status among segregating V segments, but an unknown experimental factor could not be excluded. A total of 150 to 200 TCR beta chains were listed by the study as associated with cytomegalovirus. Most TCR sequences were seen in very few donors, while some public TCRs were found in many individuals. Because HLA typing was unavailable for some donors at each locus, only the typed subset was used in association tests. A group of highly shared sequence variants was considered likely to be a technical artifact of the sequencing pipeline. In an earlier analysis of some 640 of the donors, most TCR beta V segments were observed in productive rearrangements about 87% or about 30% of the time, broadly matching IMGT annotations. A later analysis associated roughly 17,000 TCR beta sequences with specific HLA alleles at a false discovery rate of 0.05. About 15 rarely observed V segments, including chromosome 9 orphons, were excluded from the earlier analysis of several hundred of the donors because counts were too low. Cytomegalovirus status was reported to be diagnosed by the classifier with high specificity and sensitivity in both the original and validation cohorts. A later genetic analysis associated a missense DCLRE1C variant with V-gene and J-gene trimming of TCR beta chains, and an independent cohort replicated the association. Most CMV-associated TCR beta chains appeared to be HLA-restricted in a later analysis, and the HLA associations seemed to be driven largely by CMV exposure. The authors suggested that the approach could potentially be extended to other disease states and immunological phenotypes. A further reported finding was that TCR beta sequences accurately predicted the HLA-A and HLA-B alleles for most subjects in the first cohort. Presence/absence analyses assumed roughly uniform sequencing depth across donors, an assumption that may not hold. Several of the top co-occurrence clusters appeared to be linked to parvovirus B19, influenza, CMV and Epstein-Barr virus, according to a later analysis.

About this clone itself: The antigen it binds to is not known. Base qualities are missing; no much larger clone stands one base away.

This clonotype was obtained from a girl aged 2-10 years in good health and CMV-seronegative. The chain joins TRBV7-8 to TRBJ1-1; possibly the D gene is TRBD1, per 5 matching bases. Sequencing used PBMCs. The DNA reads TGTGCCAGCAGCTTAGAAGACAGGAACACTGAAGCTTTCTTT. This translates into CASSLEDRNTEAFF.